This passage covers 11 T cell receptor beta chains from one sample sequenced in a study of identical twins' blood T cells. MiXCR, applied by TCRdb to the 5' RACE reads, yields one record per CDR3 protein. The data contain around 380,000 distinct CDR3 sequences, roughly 27% of them singletons. Specimen: PBMCs. The receptors shown here come from a woman between 18 and 50 years old in good health.

This rearrangement joins TRBV11-2 to TRBJ2-7; 10 bases are a match to TRBD1. The CDR3 extends over 14 amino acids. V gave up 0 bases and J gave up 6 bases; unmatched junction bases: 2. Germline-derived CDR1 and CDR2 are SGHAT and FQNNGV. This CDR3 reads CASSLDGTGAEQYF. The CDR3 region has the DNA TGTGCCAGCAGCTTAGACGGGACAGGGGCCGAGCAGTACTTC.

V and J are TRBV6-1 and TRBJ1-2, with 7 positions matching TRBD1. Looked up from germline, CDR1 is MNHNS and CDR2 is SASEGT. This CDR3 region has 14 residues. Unmatched junction bases numbered 11, after V lost 11 bases and J lost 2 bases. As DNA, the CDR3 is TGTGCCGGCACCACCCGGACAGGAAACTATGGCTACACCTTC. Amino acid sequence: CAGTTRTGNYGYTF.

This clonotype was picked up a small number of times. The V gene is TRBV20-1, the J gene TRBJ2-3, with 7 positions matching TRBD1. The CDR3 covers 13 residues. J lost 3 bases, V lost 3 bases, and 3 bases had no gene match. From germline, CDR1 is DFQATT and CDR2 SNEGSKA (reference sequence). The DNA for the CDR3 is TGCAGTGCTAGTGAGGGGGCAACAGATACGCAGTATTTT. It yields the protein CSASEGATDTQYF.

V is TRBV20-1 and J is TRBJ1-1; D remains unclear. The CDR3 has 15 amino acids. CDR1 and CDR2 (germline): DFQATT, SNEGSKA (reference sequence). The ends were cut back, 0 bases at V and 3 bases at J, with 14 bases in the middle. Here the CDR3 DNA reads TGCAGTGCTAGAGATCTGAGTTGGCGAGACACTGAAGCTTTCTTT. The encoded protein is CSARDLSWRDTEAFF.

This clonotype was observed a few times. The CDR3 coding sequence is TGCAGTGCTAGGCGCCAGGGTTTTAATCAGCCCCAGCATTTT. Translation: CSARRQGFNQPQHF. This chain links TRBV20-1 with TRBJ1-5; possible D gene TRBD1, 5 bases. V lost 3 bases and J lost 4, with 13 bases in between. In germline, CDR1 is DFQATT, CDR2 SNEGSKA (reference sequence). This CDR3 is 14 amino acids long.

This clonotype was seen a few times. This chain uses TRBV6-2 or TRBV6-3 with TRBJ2-1; 7 nucleotides align to TRBD1. Germline CDR1 is MNHEY and CDR2 is SVGEGT. The ends lost 7 bases at V and 9 bases at J; junction bases unmatched: 18. The CDR3 length is 16 residues. The CDR3 sequence: CASTFETGVLFGEQFF. CDR3 nucleotide sequence: TGTGCCAGCACCTTCGAAACAGGGGTGCTATTCGGTGAGCAGTTCTTC.

This clonotype occurred a few times. The V and J genes are TRBV3-1 and TRBJ1-3, with D possibly being TRBD1 (5 bases). The germline V gene has CDR1 LGHDT and CDR2 YNNKEL (reference sequence). V was clipped by 5 bases and J by 2 bases, with 10 bases between them. The CDR3 spans 14 residues. As DNA, the CDR3 is TGTGCCAGCAGCGACAGCCCGGCTGGAAACACCATATATTTT. The encoded protein is CASSDSPAGNTIYF.

This rearrangement joins TRBV5-1 to TRBJ1-5, with D possibly TRBD1 on 6 matching bases. V was trimmed by 4 bases and J by 8 bases, leaving 19 bases between them. Germline V gene data show CDR1 as SGHRS and CDR2 as YFSETQ. The CDR3 covers 15 residues. CDR3 sequence reads: CASSPRPGAVEPQHF. The DNA for the CDR3 is TGCGCCAGCAGCCCACGTCCAGGGGCCGTGGAGCCCCAGCATTTT.

This rearrangement joins TRBV11-2 to TRBJ2-3, with D perhaps matching TRBD2 (6 bases). The length of the CDR3 is 14 residues. Germline V CDR1 and CDR2: SGHAT, FQNNGV. The V end lost 1 base, the J end lost 8 bases, and 13 bases lay between the germline ends. Here the CDR3 reads CASSLARGLGTQYF. DNA of the CDR3: TGTGCCAGCAGCTTAGCGCGGGGTTTAGGTACGCAGTATTTT.

This clonotype was counted a few times. The rearrangement joins TRBV25-1 to TRBJ1-1, with no clear D. The germline V and J ends were trimmed by 3 bases and 1 base, with 12 bases remaining between them. Germline assignment: CDR1 MGHDK and CDR2 SYGVNS. The CDR3 is made up of 15 amino acids. The CDR3 reads CASSDRLAANTEAFF. In DNA, the CDR3 is TGTGCCAGCAGTGATAGGTTGGCAGCGAACACTGAAGCTTTCTTT.

The V and J genes are TRBV7-6 and TRBJ2-1; the D is unclear. The V end was cut by 5 bases, the J end by 10 bases, with 12 bases between. CDR3 size: 12 residues. Germline V gives CDR1 SGHVS, CDR2 FNYEAQ. The CDR3: CASSLTLAEQFF. The DNA for the CDR3 is TGTGCCAGCAGCCTAACCTTGGCCGAGCAGTTCTTC.